This TCR beta chain was found in a study of blood T cell repertoires in COVID-19. Turning to the study itself: Nucleic acid was either cDNA or gDNA, and it came from T cells, B-cell-depleted T cells, or PBMCs.

V was pared by 0 bases and J by 3 bases, with 5 bases of the junction left unmatched. This CDR3 comprises 16 residues. Germline-derived CDR1 and CDR2 are MNHNS and SASEGT. Under the authors' procedure: Amplifying reference gene primers gave estimates of nucleated cell counts. Repertoires were generated with immunoSEQ multiplex PCR, while TCRdb's copy carries only in-frame clones and drops some. V and J calls and clone size come straight from that table; D and trimming were deduced from the DNA. The table records roughly 570,000 clones, around 90% of them present only once. The TCR comes from a woman aged 45-65 years with COVID-19, enrolled during active disease. The V gene is TRBV6-1, the J gene TRBJ2-3; 8 nucleotides align to TRBD1. Sequenced: peripheral blood. The CDR3, as DNA: TGTGCCAGCAGTGAAGCGCAGGGACAGGCGACAGATACGCAGTATTTT. It specifies CASSEAQGQATDTQYF.